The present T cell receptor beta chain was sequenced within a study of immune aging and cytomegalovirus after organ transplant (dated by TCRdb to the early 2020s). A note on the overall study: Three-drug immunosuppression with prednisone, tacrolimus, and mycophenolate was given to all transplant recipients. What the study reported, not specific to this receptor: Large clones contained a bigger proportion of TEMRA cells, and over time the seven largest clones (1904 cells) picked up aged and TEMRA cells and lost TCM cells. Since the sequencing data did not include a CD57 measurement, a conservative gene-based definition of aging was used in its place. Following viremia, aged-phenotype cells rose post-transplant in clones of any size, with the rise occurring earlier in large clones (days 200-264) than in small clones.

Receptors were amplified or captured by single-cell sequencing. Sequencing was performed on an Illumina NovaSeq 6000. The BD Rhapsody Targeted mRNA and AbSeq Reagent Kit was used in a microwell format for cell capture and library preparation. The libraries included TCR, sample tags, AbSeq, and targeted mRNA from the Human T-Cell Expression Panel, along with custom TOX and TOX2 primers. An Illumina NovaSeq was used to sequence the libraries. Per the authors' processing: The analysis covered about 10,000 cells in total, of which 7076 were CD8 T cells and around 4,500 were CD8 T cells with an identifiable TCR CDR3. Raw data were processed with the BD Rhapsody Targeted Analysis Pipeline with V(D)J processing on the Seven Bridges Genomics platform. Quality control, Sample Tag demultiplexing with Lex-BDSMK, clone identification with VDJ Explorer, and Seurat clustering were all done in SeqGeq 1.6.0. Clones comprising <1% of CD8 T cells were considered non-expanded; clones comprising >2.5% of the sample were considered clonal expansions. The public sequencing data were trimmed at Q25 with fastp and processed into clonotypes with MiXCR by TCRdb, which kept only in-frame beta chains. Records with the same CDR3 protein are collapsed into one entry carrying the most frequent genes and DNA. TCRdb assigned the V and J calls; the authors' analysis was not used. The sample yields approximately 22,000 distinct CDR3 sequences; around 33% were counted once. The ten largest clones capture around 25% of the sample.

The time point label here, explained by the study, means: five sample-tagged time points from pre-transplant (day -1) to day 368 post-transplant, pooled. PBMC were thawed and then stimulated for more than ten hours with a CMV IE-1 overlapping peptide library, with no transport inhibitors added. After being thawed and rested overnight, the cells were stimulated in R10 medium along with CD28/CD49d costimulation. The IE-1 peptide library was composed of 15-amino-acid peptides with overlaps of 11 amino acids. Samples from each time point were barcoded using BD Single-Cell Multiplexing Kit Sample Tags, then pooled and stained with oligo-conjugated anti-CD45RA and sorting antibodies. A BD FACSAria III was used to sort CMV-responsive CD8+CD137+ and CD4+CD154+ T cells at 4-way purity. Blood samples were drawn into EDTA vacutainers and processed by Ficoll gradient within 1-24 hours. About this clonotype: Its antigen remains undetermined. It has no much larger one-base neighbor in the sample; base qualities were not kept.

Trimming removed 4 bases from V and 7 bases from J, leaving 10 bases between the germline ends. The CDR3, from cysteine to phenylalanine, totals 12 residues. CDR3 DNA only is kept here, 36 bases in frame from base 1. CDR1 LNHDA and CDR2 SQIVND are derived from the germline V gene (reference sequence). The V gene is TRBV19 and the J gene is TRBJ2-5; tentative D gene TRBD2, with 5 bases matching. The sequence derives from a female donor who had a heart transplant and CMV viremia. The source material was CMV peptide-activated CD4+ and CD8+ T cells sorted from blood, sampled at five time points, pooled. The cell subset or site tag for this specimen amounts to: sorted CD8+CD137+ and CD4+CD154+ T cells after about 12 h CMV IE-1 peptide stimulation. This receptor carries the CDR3 CASSRPGGTQYF. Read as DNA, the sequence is TGTGCCAGTAGTAGACCAGGAGGGACCCAGTACTTC.